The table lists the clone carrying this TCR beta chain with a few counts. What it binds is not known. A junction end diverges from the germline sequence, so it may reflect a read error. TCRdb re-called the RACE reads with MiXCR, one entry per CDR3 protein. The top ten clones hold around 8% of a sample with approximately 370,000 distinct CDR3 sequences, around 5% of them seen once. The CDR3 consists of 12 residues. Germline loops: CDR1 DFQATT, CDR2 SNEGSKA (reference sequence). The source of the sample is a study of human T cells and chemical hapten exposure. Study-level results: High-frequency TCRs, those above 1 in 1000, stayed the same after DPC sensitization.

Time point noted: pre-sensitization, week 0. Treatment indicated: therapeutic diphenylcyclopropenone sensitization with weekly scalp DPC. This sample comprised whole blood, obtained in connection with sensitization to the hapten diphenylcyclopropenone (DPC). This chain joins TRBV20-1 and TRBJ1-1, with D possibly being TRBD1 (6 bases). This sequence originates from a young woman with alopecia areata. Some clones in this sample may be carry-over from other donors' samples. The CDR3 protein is CSARVSGTTGRF. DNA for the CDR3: TGCAGTGCTAGAGTGTCCGGGACAACAGGGCGATTT.